The 6 T cell receptor beta chains below come from one sample, sequenced in a study of T cell repertoires and Cas9 in healthy adults. The table came from immunoSEQ multiplex PCR; TCRdb's copy has only in-frame clones and leaves some out. This sample has tens of thousands of clones, with 85% to 95% found just once. The sequenced sample was CD4+ effector T cells (CD127+, CD25-, CD137-, CD154-) from PBMCs; culture status not recorded. These receptors originate from a human donor in good health.

This clone was counted a single time. The chain uses TRBV7-6 and TRBJ2-2, with no clear D. V lost 2 bases, J lost 4 bases, and 14 bases lay in between. CDR3 length: 16 residues. The V gene's germline CDR1 is SGHVS and CDR2 FNYEAQ. The CDR3 protein is CASSLRSTPGTGELFF. The CDR3 region has the DNA TGTGCCAGCAGCTTAAGGAGTACCCCGGGCACCGGGGAGCTGTTTTTT.

The rearrangement uses TRBV4-2 and TRBJ1-5; the D is unclear. CDR1 is LGHNA and CDR2 is YNFKEQ in the germline V gene. This CDR3 has 14 amino acids. V lost 1 base and J 1 base, leaving 5 bases between the germline ends. The CDR3, as DNA: TGTGCCAGCAGCCAAGGACTGAGCAATCAGCCCCAGCATTTT. Translated, it gives CASSQGLSNQPQHF.

The chain uses TRBV29-1 and TRBJ1-2; a weak D match, TRBD1 (6 bases). This CDR3 is built from 12 residues. V lost 7 bases and J 4 bases, leaving 13 bases between the germline ends. Germline V gene sequence: CDR1 SQVTM, CDR2 ANQGSEA. The CDR3 sequence is CSARTEGYGYTF. CDR3 coding DNA: TGCAGCGCTCGGACAGAGGGCTATGGCTACACCTTC.

This clone has more than one count but fewer than ten. This chain uses TRBV4-3 with TRBJ1-2; no reliable D call. Germline CDR1 and CDR2: LGHNA and YSLEER. The CDR3 has 17 amino acids. V lost 0 bases and J lost 5, with 19 bases in between. The CDR3 coding sequence is TGCGCCAGCAGCCAAGATCTAAGAATATCGGGGAGGTATGGCTACACCTTC. It yields the protein CASSQDLRISGRYGYTF.

The V and J genes are TRBV5-4 and TRBJ2-4, with TRBD2 matching over 7 bases. Germline values: CDR1 SGHNT, CDR2 YYREEE (reference sequence). The CDR3 length is 13 residues. J gave up 8 bases and V 1 base, and 3 bases lay outside the gene matches. CDR3 nucleotides: TGTGCCAGCAGCTTGTCGGGAGGTTACATTCAGTACTTC. This sequence encodes CASSLSGGYIQYF.

The chain has TRBV28 and TRBJ1-2, with no clear D. Germline CDR1 is MDHEN and CDR2 is SYDVKM. This CDR3 region has 14 residues. V lost 2 bases and J lost 13, with 20 bases in between. The CDR3 DNA is TGTGCCAGCAGTTTAGGGTTGGGAGCTCGGTTTTCCACCTTC. Its protein is CASSLGLGARFSTF.